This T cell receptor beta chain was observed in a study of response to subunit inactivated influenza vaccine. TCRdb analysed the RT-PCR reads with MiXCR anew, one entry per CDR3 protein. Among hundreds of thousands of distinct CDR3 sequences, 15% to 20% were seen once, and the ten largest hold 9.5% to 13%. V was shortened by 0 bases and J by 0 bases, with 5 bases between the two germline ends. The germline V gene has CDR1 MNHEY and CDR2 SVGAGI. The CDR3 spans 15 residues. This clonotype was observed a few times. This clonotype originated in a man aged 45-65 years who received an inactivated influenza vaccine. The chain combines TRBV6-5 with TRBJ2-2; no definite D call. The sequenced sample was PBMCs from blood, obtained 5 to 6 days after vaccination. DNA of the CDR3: TGTGCCAGCAGTTACTCCTGGGCGAACACCGGGGAGCTGTTTTTT. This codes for CASSYSWANTGELFF.